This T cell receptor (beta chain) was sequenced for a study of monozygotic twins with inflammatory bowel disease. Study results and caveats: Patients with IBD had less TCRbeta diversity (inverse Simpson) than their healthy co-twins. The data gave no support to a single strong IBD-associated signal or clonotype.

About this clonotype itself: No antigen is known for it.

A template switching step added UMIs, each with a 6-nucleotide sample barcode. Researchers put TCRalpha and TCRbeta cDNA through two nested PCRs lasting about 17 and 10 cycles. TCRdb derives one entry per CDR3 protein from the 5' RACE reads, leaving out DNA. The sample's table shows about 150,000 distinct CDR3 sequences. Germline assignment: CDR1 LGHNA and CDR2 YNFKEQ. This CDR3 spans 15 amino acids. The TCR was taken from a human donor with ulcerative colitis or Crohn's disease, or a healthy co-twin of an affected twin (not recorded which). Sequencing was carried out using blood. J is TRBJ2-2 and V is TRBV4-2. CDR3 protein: CASSQGGWLTGELFF.